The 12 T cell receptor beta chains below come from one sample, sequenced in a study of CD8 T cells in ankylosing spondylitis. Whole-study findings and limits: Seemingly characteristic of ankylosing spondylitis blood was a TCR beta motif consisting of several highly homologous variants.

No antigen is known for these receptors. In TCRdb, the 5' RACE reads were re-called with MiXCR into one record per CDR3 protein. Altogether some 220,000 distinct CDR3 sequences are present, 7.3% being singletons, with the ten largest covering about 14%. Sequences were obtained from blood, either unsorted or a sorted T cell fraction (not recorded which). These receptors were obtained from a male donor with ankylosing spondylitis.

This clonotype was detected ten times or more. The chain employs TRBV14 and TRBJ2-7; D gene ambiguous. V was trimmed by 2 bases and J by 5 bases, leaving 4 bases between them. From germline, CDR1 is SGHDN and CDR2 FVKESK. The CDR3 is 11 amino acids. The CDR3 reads CASSQLHEQYF. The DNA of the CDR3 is TGTGCCAGCAGCCAATTGCACGAGCAGTACTTC. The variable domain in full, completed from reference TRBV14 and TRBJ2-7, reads EAGVTQFPSHSVIEKGQTVTLRCDPISGHDNLYWYRRVMGKEIKFLLHFVKESKQDESGMPNNRFLAERTGGTYSTLKVQPAELEDSGVYFCASSQLHEQYFGPGTRLTVT.

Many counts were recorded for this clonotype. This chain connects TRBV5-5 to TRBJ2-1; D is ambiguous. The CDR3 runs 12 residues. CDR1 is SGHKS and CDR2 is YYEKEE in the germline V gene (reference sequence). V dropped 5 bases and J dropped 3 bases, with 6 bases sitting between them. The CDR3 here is CASSGIYNEQFF. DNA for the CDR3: TGTGCCAGCAGTGGCATCTACAATGAGCAGTTCTTC.

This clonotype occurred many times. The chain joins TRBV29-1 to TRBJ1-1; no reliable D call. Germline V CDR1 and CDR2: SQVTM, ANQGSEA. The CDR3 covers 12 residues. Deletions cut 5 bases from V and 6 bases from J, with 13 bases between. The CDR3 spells CSVLEGRAEAFF. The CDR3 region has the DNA TGCAGCGTTCTAGAGGGAAGGGCTGAAGCTTTCTTT.

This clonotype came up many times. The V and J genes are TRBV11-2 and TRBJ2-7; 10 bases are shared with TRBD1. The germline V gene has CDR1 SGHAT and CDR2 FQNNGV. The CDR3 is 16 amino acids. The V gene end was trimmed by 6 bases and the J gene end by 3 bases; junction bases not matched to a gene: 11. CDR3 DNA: TGTGCCAGCAGGAAAGAACCCGGGACAGGGGTCTACGAGCAGTACTTC. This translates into CASRKEPGTGVYEQYF. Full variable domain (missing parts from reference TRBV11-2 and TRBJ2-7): EAGVAQSPRYKIIEKRQSVAFWCNPISGHATLYWYQQILGQGPKLLIQFQNNGVVDDSQLPKDRFSAERLKGVDSTLKIQPAKLEDSAVYLCASRKEPGTGVYEQYFGPGTRLTVT.

Here the CDR3 reads CASRVGHLNTEAFF. CDR3 sequence (DNA): TGCGCCAGCAGAGTAGGACACCTGAACACTGAAGCTTTCTTT. This chain joins TRBV4-1 and TRBJ1-1, with D perhaps matching TRBD1 (5 bases). There are 14 residues in the CDR3. Germline V gives CDR1 MGHRA, CDR2 YSYEKL. The V end lost 6 bases, the J end lost 0 bases, and 11 bases lay between the germline ends.

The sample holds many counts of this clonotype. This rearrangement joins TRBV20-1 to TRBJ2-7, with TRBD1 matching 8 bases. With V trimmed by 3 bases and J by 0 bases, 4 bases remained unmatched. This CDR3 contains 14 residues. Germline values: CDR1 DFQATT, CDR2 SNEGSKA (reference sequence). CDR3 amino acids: CSARNRGFSYEQYF. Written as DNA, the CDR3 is TGCAGTGCTAGGAACAGGGGGTTCTCCTACGAGCAGTACTTC.

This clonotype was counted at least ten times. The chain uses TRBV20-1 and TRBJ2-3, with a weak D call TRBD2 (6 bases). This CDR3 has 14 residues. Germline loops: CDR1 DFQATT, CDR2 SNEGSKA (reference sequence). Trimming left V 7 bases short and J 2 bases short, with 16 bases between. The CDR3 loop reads CSVADAGPTDTQYF. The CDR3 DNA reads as TGCAGTGTGGCGGATGCGGGACCCACAGATACGCAGTATTTT.

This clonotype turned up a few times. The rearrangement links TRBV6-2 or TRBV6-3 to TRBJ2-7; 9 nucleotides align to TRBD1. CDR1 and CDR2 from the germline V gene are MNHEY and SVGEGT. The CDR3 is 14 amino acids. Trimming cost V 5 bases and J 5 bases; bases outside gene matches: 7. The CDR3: CASSHRDRVHEQYF. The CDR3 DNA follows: TGTGCCAGCAGTCACCGGGACAGGGTCCACGAGCAGTACTTC.

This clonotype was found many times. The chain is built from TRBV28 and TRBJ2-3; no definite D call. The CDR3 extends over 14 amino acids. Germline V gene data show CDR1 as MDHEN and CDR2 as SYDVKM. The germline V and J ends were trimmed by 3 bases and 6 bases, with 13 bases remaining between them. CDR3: CASSFIQHRDTQYF. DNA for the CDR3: TGTGCCAGCAGTTTCATTCAGCATAGGGATACGCAGTATTTT.

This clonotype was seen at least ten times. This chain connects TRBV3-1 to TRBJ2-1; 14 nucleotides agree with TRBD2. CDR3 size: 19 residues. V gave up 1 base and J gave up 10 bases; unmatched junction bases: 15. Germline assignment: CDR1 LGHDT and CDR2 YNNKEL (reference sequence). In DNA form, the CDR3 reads TGTGCCAGCAGCCAAGGTGAAGGGACTAGCGGGAGCCGCGATGAGGAGCAGTTCTTC. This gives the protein CASSQGEGTSGSRDEEQFF.

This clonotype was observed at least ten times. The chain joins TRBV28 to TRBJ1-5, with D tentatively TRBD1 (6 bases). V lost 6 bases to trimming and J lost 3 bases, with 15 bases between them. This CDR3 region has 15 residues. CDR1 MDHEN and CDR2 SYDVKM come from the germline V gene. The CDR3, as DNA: TGTGCCAGCAGCAAAGGGGGACCATTCAATCAGCCCCAGCATTTT. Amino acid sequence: CASSKGGPFNQPQHF.

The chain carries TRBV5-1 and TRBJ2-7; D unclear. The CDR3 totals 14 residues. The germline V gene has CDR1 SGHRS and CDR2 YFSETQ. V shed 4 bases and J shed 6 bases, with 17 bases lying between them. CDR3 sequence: CASSPVGKSFEQYF. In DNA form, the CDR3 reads TGCGCCAGCAGCCCCGTGGGGAAATCGTTCGAGCAGTACTTC.